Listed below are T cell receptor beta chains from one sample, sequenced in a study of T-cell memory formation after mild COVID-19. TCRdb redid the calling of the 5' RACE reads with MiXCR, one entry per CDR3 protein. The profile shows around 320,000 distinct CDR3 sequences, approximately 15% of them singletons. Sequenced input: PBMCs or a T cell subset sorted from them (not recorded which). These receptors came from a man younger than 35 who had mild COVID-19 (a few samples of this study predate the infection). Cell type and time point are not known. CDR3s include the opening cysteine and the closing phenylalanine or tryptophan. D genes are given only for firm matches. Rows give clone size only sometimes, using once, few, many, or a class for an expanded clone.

CDR3 DNA: TGTGCCAGCAGTCTCACCACCCGGACAGGGGCGACGGATACGCAGTATTTT; CDR3 protein: CASSLTTRTGATDTQYF; D gene: TRBD1; V gene: TRBV28; clone size: NA; J gene: TRBJ2-3
CDR3 DNA: TGTGCCAGCAGTCCGCAGGCCCTAGCGGGGGATACGCAGTATTTT; CDR3 protein: CASSPQALAGDTQYF; D gene: TRBD2; V gene: TRBV12-3/TRBV12-4; clone size: few; J gene: TRBJ2-3
CDR3 DNA: TGCGCCAGCAGCCAAGAGGGGGATGGTGGCTACACCTTC; CDR3 protein: CASSQEGDGGYTF; D gene: NA; V gene: TRBV4-3; clone size: few; J gene: TRBJ1-2
CDR3 DNA: TGTGCCAGCAGCCGAGAATTTAGACAGGGAGGAAGCGGCTACACCTTC; CDR3 protein: CASSREFRQGGSGYTF; D gene: TRBD1; V gene: TRBV7-2; clone size: many; J gene: TRBJ1-2
CDR3 DNA: TGCAGTGCTGCGAGGGGGGCGCGGGTGCGCGAAAAACTGTTTTTT; CDR3 protein: CSAARGARVREKLFF; D gene: NA; V gene: TRBV20-1; clone size: many; J gene: TRBJ1-4
CDR3 DNA: TGTGCCAGCAGACGAAGACAGGGTGGGGAGACCCAGTACTTC; CDR3 protein: CASRRRQGGETQYF; D gene: TRBD1; V gene: TRBV12-3/TRBV12-4; clone size: few; J gene: TRBJ2-5
CDR3 DNA: TGTGCCAGCAGGACGACAGTCTATGGCTACACCTTC; CDR3 protein: CASRTTVYGYTF; D gene: NA; V gene: TRBV6-1; clone size: few; J gene: TRBJ1-2
CDR3 DNA: TGTGCCAGCTCACCACCGACAGCTGAAAAACTGTTTTTT; CDR3 protein: CASSPPTAEKLFF; D gene: NA; V gene: TRBV18; clone size: NA; J gene: TRBJ1-4
CDR3 DNA: TGTGCCAGCAGTGAAGACCCAGCGGGGGGGCGCGAGCAGTACTTC; CDR3 protein: CASSEDPAGGREQYF; D gene: TRBD2; V gene: TRBV2; clone size: many; J gene: TRBJ2-7
CDR3 DNA: TGTGCCAGCAGTTTTTTATCCAGCAGCCCCGAGCAGTACTTC; CDR3 protein: CASSFLSSSPEQYF; D gene: NA; V gene: TRBV28; clone size: few; J gene: TRBJ2-7
CDR3 DNA: TGTGCCACCAGCAGAGACTTAAGGGGGAACACTGAAGCTTTCTTT; CDR3 protein: CATSRDLRGNTEAFF; D gene: NA; V gene: TRBV15; clone size: NA; J gene: TRBJ1-1
CDR3 DNA: TGTGCCAGCCACGGGCTCGAGCGGGGGTACTTCGGGGAGCTGTTTTTT; CDR3 protein: CASHGLERGYFGELFF; D gene: TRBD2; V gene: TRBV6-2/TRBV6-3; clone size: NA; J gene: TRBJ2-2
CDR3 DNA: TGCAGTGCTCTGGAGCGAAGCACAGATACGCAGTATTTT; CDR3 protein: CSALERSTDTQYF; D gene: NA; V gene: TRBV20-1; clone size: NA; J gene: TRBJ2-3
CDR3 DNA: TGCGCCAGCAGCCAAGCAGCAAGCTCCTACGAGCAGTACTTC; CDR3 protein: CASSQAASSYEQYF; D gene: NA; V gene: TRBV4-1; clone size: few; J gene: TRBJ2-7